Following are 26 T cell receptor beta chains from one sample sequenced in a study of T cells expressing NK-cell markers. One entry per CDR3 protein, without DNA, is what TCRdb gives after re-calling the 5' RACE reads. The table counts 250,000 to 300,000 distinct CDR3 sequences; 4% to 5% lies in the top ten. The source material was blood T cells: a sorted CD56 or NKG2C T cell subset, CD4+ or CD8+ T cells, or bulk PBMC T cells (not recorded which). All receptors come from a woman aged 18-69 years in good health.

CDR3 sequence reads: CSASLLQETQYF. This sequence joins TRBV20-1 and TRBJ2-5. The CDR3 sequence is 12 residues long. CDR1 and CDR2 from the germline V gene are DFQATT and SNEGSKA (reference sequence).

The chain recombines TRBV20-1 with TRBJ1-1; TCRdb designates TRBD1, a call that cannot be tested without DNA. The CDR3 runs to 14 residues. CDR1 and CDR2 from the germline V gene are DFQATT and SNEGSKA (reference sequence). CDR3: CSATNAGGGTEAFF.

The genes are TRBV9 and TRBJ2-1; the D gene TCRdb calls, TRBD1, cannot be checked with no DNA. CDR3 length: 15 amino acids. Germline assignment: CDR1 SGDLS and CDR2 YYNGEE. The CDR3 is CASSTRGGLYNEQFF.

The gene calls are TRBV11-1 and TRBJ2-5; no DNA is available, so the TRBD2 call from TCRdb remains unchecked. CDR3 length: 14 amino acids. Germline V lookup: CDR1 SGHAT, CDR2 FQDESV (reference sequence). The CDR3 region is CASSGSGTGETQYF.

The chain carries TRBV11-1 and TRBJ1-4; there is no DNA to check the TCRdb D call of TRBD1. The CDR3 sequence is 15 residues long. Germline V CDR1 and CDR2: SGHAT, FQDESV (reference sequence). CDR3 amino acids: CASSLTDRPDEKLFF.

This chain uses TRBV4-1 with TRBJ2-3; there is no DNA to check the TCRdb D call of TRBD1. The CDR3 runs to 18 residues. From germline, CDR1 is MGHRA and CDR2 YSYEKL. CDR3 protein: CASSHSQGRGGIGNTQYF.

The rearrangement links TRBV20-1 to TRBJ1-1. This CDR3 has 14 amino acids. The germline V gene encodes CDR1 DFQATT and CDR2 SNEGSKA (reference sequence). The CDR3 region is CSARDVASLTEAFF.

The rearrangement joins TRBV28 to TRBJ2-5. This CDR3 has 15 amino acids. CDR1 and CDR2 from the germline V gene are MDHEN and SYDVKM. CDR3 region: CASSFLDGRQETQYF.

V and J are TRBV10-3 and TRBJ1-1; TCRdb's D call of TRBD1 is untestable without DNA. The germline V gene has CDR1 ENHRY and CDR2 SYGVKD. This CDR3 comprises 15 residues. The CDR3: CAISEGGTPNTEAFF.

This chain uses TRBV29-1 with TRBJ1-1. This CDR3 contains 15 residues. Germline values: CDR1 SQVTM, CDR2 ANQGSEA. CDR3 residues: CSAHLPREGWGEAFF.

This rearrangement joins TRBV20-1 to TRBJ2-5; TCRdb names TRBD1, which stays unverified in the absence of DNA. The CDR3 is 15 residues long. Germline V gene sequence: CDR1 DFQATT, CDR2 SNEGSKA (reference sequence). CDR3 loop: CSAKRSLTGSETQYF.

V and J are TRBV27 and TRBJ1-6. Germline lookup yields CDR1 MNHEY and CDR2 SMNVEV (reference sequence). The CDR3 is made up of 16 amino acids. This CDR3 reads CASSFQISSYNSPLHF.

V and J are TRBV6-2 or TRBV6-3 and TRBJ2-7; absent DNA, TCRdb's TRBD1 call cannot be checked. The CDR3 extends over 14 amino acids. The germline gives CDR1 MNHEY, CDR2 SVGEGT. CDR3 loop: CASTLRASSYEQYF.

V gene TRBV12-3 or TRBV12-4 combines with J gene TRBJ1-2; as DNA is missing, the TRBD1 call by TCRdb cannot be tested. This CDR3 comprises 12 residues. CDR3 sequence reads: CASSSQGGGYTF.

The chain combines TRBV6-4 with TRBJ2-1; TCRdb reports TRBD2, a call that lacks DNA to check it against. From germline, CDR1 is MRHNA and CDR2 SNTAGT. The CDR3 runs 14 residues. The CDR3: CASSDQIQAGPQFF.

V and J are TRBV20-1 and TRBJ2-7; TCRdb returns TRBD2, unconfirmable since there is no DNA. The CDR3 is 13 amino acids. Germline V gives CDR1 DFQATT, CDR2 SNEGSKA (reference sequence). The CDR3 is CSARAGTRYEQYF.

This chain uses TRBV4-1 with TRBJ2-3; TCRdb proposes TRBD2, but this gene call is untestable without DNA. Germline CDR1 is MGHRA and CDR2 is YSYEKL. The CDR3 runs 18 residues. CDR3 amino acids: CASSQEGLGGGATDTQYF.

The chain couples TRBV12-5 to TRBJ1-1. CDR1 is LGHNT and CDR2 is FRNRAP in the germline V gene. The CDR3 totals 13 residues. CDR3 amino acids: CASGLVGNTEAFF.

The rearrangement joins TRBV5-6 to TRBJ2-3. From germline, CDR1 is SGHDT and CDR2 YYEEEE. The length of the CDR3 is 12 residues. The CDR3 loop reads CASSLVRHTQYF.

The V call is TRBV7-9, the J call TRBJ2-7. Germline values: CDR1 SEHNR, CDR2 FQNEAQ (reference sequence). CDR3 size: 12 residues. CDR3 region: CASSTVSYEQYF.

The J gene is TRBJ2-3, the V gene TRBV29-1; TCRdb outputs TRBD2, but without DNA this stays unchecked. The CDR3 runs 15 residues. From germline, CDR1 is SQVTM and CDR2 ANQGSEA. The CDR3: CSVGGTSGRTDTQYF.

The V and J genes are TRBV20-1 and TRBJ2-1; TCRdb designates TRBD2, a call that cannot be tested without DNA. The CDR3 is 12 amino acids. Germline V gives CDR1 DFQATT, CDR2 SNEGSKA (reference sequence). CDR3: CSAPVTSKSQFF.

The CDR3 here is CSASRRETQYF. The chain couples TRBV20-1 to TRBJ2-3. The CDR3 sequence is 11 residues long. Germline V gene lookup returns CDR1 DFQATT and CDR2 SNEGSKA (reference sequence).

The rearrangement joins TRBV5-1 to TRBJ1-1. CDR1 SGHRS and CDR2 YFSETQ come from the germline V gene. This CDR3 is built from 13 residues. The CDR3 sequence is CASSSVLSTEAFF.

This sequence joins TRBV11-2 and TRBJ1-2; TCRdb gives TRBD1 as the D gene, but with no DNA this cannot be confirmed. Germline V lookup: CDR1 SGHAT, CDR2 FQNNGV. This CDR3 contains 13 residues. This chain's CDR3 is CASSPGEHYGYTF.

The rearrangement joins TRBV12-3 or TRBV12-4 to TRBJ2-5. This CDR3 has 11 amino acids. The CDR3 spells CASSSRETQYF.